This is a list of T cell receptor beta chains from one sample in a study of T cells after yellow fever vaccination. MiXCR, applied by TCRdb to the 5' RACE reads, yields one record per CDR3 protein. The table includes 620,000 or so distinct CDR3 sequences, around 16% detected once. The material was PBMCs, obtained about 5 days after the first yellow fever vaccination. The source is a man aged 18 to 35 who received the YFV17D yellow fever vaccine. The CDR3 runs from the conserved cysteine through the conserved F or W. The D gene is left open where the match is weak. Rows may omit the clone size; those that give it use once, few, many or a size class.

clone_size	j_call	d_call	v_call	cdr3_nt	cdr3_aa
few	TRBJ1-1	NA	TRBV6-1	TGTGCCAGCACTGCCCCAGGGAGGAACACTGAAGCTTTCTTT	CASTAPGRNTEAFF
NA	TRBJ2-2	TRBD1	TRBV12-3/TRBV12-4	TGTGCCAGCATCCCCGGGACAGGGGGCTGGAGCACCGGGGAGCTGTTTTTT	CASIPGTGGWSTGELFF
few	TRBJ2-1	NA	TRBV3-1	TGTGCCAGCACCCAACTAGCTCAAGGGGGTGAGCAGTTCTTC	CASTQLAQGGEQFF
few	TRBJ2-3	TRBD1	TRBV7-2	TGTGCCAGCAGCTTAAGATACAGGGGGCGGATAGATACGCAGTATTTT	CASSLRYRGRIDTQYF
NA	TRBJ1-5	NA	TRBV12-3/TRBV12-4	TGTGCCAGCAGTTTACGTAAGGGGTATAATCAGCCCCAGCATTTT	CASSLRKGYNQPQHF
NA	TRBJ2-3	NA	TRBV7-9	TGTGCCAGCAGCTTAACCGGCGTTTCGGATACGCAGTATTTT	CASSLTGVSDTQYF
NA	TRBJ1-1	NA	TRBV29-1	TGCAGCGTTGAAGTTGGGAACACTGAAGCTTTCTTT	CSVEVGNTEAFF
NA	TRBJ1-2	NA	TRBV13	TGTGCCAGCAGAATGGGGACCGGGGCGGGCTACACCTTC	CASRMGTGAGYTF
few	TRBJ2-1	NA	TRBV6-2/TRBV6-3	TGTGCCAGCAGTTTGCGTCTAGCCGGGCTCAATGAGCAGTTCTTC	CASSLRLAGLNEQFF
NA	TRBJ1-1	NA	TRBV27	TGTGCCAGCAGTTTATCGTGGCAGAACACTGAAGCTTTCTTT	CASSLSWQNTEAFF
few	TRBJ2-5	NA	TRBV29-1	TGCAGCGTTGAAGGGGCAGAGACCCAGTACTTC	CSVEGAETQYF
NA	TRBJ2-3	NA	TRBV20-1	TGCAGTGTCCGAGATGACGCCAGAGGATCGGATACGCAGTATTTT	CSVRDDARGSDTQYF
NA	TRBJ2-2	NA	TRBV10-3	TGTGCCATCAGTGACAGGGGCCTGAACACCGGGGAGCTGTTTTTT	CAISDRGLNTGELFF
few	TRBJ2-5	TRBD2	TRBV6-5	TGTGCCAGCAGTTTAGCGGGGGGCCCGGAGTTGGCGGAGACCCAGTACTTC	CASSLAGGPELAETQYF
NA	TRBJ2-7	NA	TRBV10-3	TGTGCCACCTCAAGGGGTACAGTCTACGAGCAGTACTTC	CATSRGTVYEQYF
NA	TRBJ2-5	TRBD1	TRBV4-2	TGTGCCAGCAGCCAACGGGACAGCCAAGAGACCCAGTACTTC	CASSQRDSQETQYF
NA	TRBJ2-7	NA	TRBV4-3	TGCGCCAGCAGCCAAGATTACCCCGGGGTGACCTACGAGCAGTACTTC	CASSQDYPGVTYEQYF
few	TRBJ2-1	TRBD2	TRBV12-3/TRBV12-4	TGTGCCAGCAGCCCGCTTAGGGGGGCGGGGGGGCCAGATGAGCAGTTCTTC	CASSPLRGAGGPDEQFF
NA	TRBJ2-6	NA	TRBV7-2	TGTGCCAGCAAGCTCTCTGGGGCCAACGTCCTGACTTTC	CASKLSGANVLTF
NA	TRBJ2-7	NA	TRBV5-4	TGTGCCAGCAGCGGGGCTCCTGGCGAGCAGTACTTC	CASSGAPGEQYF
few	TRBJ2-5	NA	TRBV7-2	TGTGCCAGCAGCTTGACCCCGATAAAGGAGACCCAGTACTTC	CASSLTPIKETQYF
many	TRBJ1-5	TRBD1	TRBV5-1	TGCGCCAGCAGCGACGGACAGGGCAATCAGCCCCAGCATTTT	CASSDGQGNQPQHF
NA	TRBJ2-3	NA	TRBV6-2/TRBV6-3	TGTGCCAGCAGTTACCTGGTTTCCGCAGATACGCAGTATTTT	CASSYLVSADTQYF
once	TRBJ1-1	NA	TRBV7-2	TGTGCCAGCAGCTTATACGCCTACACTGAAGCTTTCTTT	CASSLYAYTEAFF
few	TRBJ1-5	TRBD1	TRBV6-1	TGTGCCAGCAGTGGACAGGGGGCCGGCAATCAGCCCCAGCATTTT	CASSGQGAGNQPQHF
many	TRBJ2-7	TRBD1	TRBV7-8	TGTGCCAGCAGCGGCCGGGACAGGGTCACATACGAGCAGTACTTC	CASSGRDRVTYEQYF
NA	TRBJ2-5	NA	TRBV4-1	TGCGCCAGCAGCCAACTCCTAGGGAAGGAACAAGAGACCCAGTACTTC	CASSQLLGKEQETQYF
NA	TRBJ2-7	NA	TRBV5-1	TGCGCCAGCAGCTTCGGACAGTCCTACTCCTACGAGCAGTACTTC	CASSFGQSYSYEQYF
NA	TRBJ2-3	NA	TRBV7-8	TGTGCCAGCAGGAGGTTTGTTTTAGATACGCAGTATTTT	CASRRFVLDTQYF
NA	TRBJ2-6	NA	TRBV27	TGTGCCAGCAGTTTTGGAGGGGCATTGGGGGCCAACGTCCTGACTTTC	CASSFGGALGANVLTF
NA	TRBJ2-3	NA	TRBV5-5	TGTGCCAGCAGCCGGGGCCCGGGTACGCAGTATTTT	CASSRGPGTQYF
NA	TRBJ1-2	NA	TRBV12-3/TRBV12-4	TGTGCCAGCAGTTTCAGGCGACAGACGGGCTACACCTTC	CASSFRRQTGYTF
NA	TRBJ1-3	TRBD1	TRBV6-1	TGTGCCAGCAGTGGGTACCGGACAGGGGCAGGCGGAAACACCAAATATTTT	CASSGYRTGAGGNTKYF
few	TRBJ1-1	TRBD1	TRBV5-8	TGTGCCAGCAGTCGCGCCGGAGGACAGGGGTTCGACACTGAAGCTTTCTTT	CASSRAGGQGFDTEAFF
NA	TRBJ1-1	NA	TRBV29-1	TGCAGCGTTGCCCCCATGAACACTGAAGCTTTCTTT	CSVAPMNTEAFF
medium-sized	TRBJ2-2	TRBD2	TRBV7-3	TGTGCCAGCAGCTCCTCTCGGGGGGGAAGCGGGGAGCTGTTTTTT	CASSSSRGGSGELFF
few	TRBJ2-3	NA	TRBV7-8	TGTGCCAGCAGCCCAGTGGCGGGGTTGACAGATACGCAGTATTTT	CASSPVAGLTDTQYF
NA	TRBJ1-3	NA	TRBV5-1	TGCGCCAGCAGCTTGGCCGCAAGGCCGGGGGACACCATATATTTT	CASSLAARPGDTIYF
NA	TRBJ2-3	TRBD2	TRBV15	TGTGCCACCAGCGCCCTTTGGGCGGGGGGGAGGACAGATACGCAGTATTTT	CATSALWAGGRTDTQYF